The 3 T cell receptor beta chains below were found in one sample sequenced in a study of beta chain features in type 1 diabetes. The investigators reverse transcribed all of the isolated RNA, so they sequenced expressed TCRB transcripts. Only in-frame clones appear in the TCRdb table, and some are missing; sequencing was by immunoSEQ multiplex PCR. The data hold more than 300,000 clones, with 6.5% to 10% observed a single time. The sample consisted of central memory CD4+ T cells from blood. Receptors originate from a woman under 30 in good health.

This clone was picked up a small number of times. The chain couples TRBV7-9 to TRBJ1-4, with 7 bases that match TRBD1. The CDR3 length is 15 residues. Losses at the gene ends were 4 bases for V and 9 bases for J; bases not matched to a gene: 11. Germline V gene sequence: CDR1 SEHNR, CDR2 FQNEAQ (reference sequence). The CDR3 protein is CASSSSGTDRQKLFF. The CDR3 DNA reads as TGTGCCAGCAGCTCCTCCGGGACAGATAGGCAAAAACTGTTTTTT.

Ten or more counts support this clone. This rearrangement joins TRBV6-6 to TRBJ2-5; 9 nucleotides line up with TRBD2. The CDR3 has 15 residues. The V gene's germline CDR1 is MNHNY and CDR2 SVGAGI (reference sequence). V lost 6 bases, J lost 5 bases, and 10 bases stayed unmatched. CDR3 in amino acids: CASSPFSGSPETQYF. Written as DNA, the CDR3 is TGTGCCAGCAGCCCTTTTAGCGGGAGTCCGGAGACCCAGTACTTC.

This rearrangement joins TRBV19 to TRBJ1-1; D gene uncertain. The CDR3 is made up of 14 amino acids. Trimming stripped 5 bases from V and 0 bases from J, with 10 bases between. In germline, CDR1 is LNHDA, CDR2 SQIVND (reference sequence). This CDR3 reads CASSGRAVNTEAFF. The CDR3 coding sequence is TGTGCCAGTAGTGGCCGGGCCGTGAACACTGAAGCTTTCTTT.